These 21 T cell receptor beta chains originate from one sample sequenced in a study of neurological immune-mediated disorders. One entry per CDR3 protein, called by TCRdb with MiXCR from the 5' RACE reads. The sample lists about 46,000 distinct CDR3 sequences, around 2% occurring once. Source material: PBMCs. Every receptor here comes from a woman between 40 and 50 years old with multiple sclerosis.

This clonotype came up many times. V gene TRBV5-6 combines with J gene TRBJ1-2; 9 nucleotides align to TRBD1. The CDR3 has 13 amino acids. V gave up 4 bases and J gave up 6 bases; unmatched junction bases: 4. Germline CDR1 and CDR2: SGHDT and YYEEEE. The CDR3 DNA is TGTGCCAGCAGCCCCGGGACAGGGAATGGCTACACCTTC. It translates to CASSPGTGNGYTF.

The chain combines TRBV3-1 with TRBJ2-7; 14 positions match TRBD2. CDR1 and CDR2 from the germline V gene are LGHDT and YNNKEL (reference sequence). The J segment lost 3 bases and the V segment lost 4 bases, leaving 8 bases of the junction unmatched. The CDR3 consists of 17 residues. The CDR3 DNA reads as TGTGCCAGCAGCCGGGGACTAGCGGGGGTGGATCTCTACGAGCAGTACTTC. Translating gives CASSRGLAGVDLYEQYF.

This clonotype was counted ten times or more. The chain couples TRBV20-1 to TRBJ1-6, with D possibly being TRBD1 (5 bases). With 2 bases removed from V and 10 bases from J, the gap between germline ends came to 9 bases. Germline lookup yields CDR1 DFQATT and CDR2 SNEGSKA (reference sequence). This CDR3 has 12 residues. CDR3 nucleotides: TGCAGTGCTAGAATGGGGCTATCACCCCTCCACTTT. This translates into CSARMGLSPLHF.

Many counts were recorded for this clonotype. The V and J genes are TRBV10-3 and TRBJ2-7, with no clear D. The CDR3 consists of 12 residues. Germline CDR1 ENHRY, CDR2 SYGVKD. V dropped 3 bases and J dropped 3 bases, with 6 bases sitting between them. CDR3 region: CAISEGSYEQYF. The DNA of the CDR3 is TGTGCCATCAGTGAAGGCAGCTACGAGCAGTACTTC.

This clonotype was seen ten or more times. V and J are TRBV6-5 and TRBJ2-7; 8 bases fit TRBD1. V gave up 4 bases and J gave up 7 bases; unmatched junction bases: 6. This CDR3 spans 13 amino acids. Germline V lookup: CDR1 MNHEY, CDR2 SVGAGI. CDR3 residues: CASSSQGAGEQYF. The CDR3 coding sequence is TGTGCCAGCAGTTCCCAGGGGGCTGGGGAGCAGTACTTC.

This clonotype was counted many times. CDR3 bases: TGCGCCAGCAGCCGAGGGCAGGGGACATGGAACACTGAAGCTTTCTTT. Amino acid sequence: CASSRGQGTWNTEAFF. This sequence joins TRBV4-1 and TRBJ1-1; D is possibly TRBD1 (6 bases). V was shortened by 4 bases and J by 1 base, with 16 bases between the two germline ends. This CDR3 has 16 residues. Germline lookup yields CDR1 MGHRA and CDR2 YSYEKL.

This clonotype was recorded many times. The chain couples TRBV10-1 to TRBJ2-1; D may be TRBD1 (5 bases). V lost 8 bases and J 4 bases, leaving 12 bases between the germline ends. Germline CDR1 is WNHNN and CDR2 is SYGVQD (reference sequence). CDR3 length: 13 amino acids. The CDR3 loop is CASGQDTYNEQFF. The CDR3 DNA is TGCGCCAGCGGCCAGGACACTTACAATGAGCAGTTCTTC.

At least ten counts were recorded for this clonotype. The chain combines TRBV6-5 with TRBJ2-3; the match to TRBD1 covers 11 bases. The ends lost 7 bases at V and 4 bases at J; junction bases unmatched: 4. CDR1 is MNHEY and CDR2 is SVGAGI in the germline V gene. The CDR3 has 14 amino acids. CDR3 in amino acids: CASMGQGGADTQYF. The CDR3 DNA reads TGTGCCAGCATGGGACAGGGGGGAGCAGATACGCAGTATTTT.

This clonotype was seen many times. The chain has TRBV6-2 or TRBV6-3 and TRBJ2-7; D gene ambiguous. CDR1 is MNHEY, CDR2 SVGEGT, per germline. The CDR3 has 12 amino acids. Trimming removed 3 bases at V and 1 base at J, with 4 bases between. This chain's CDR3 is CASSYSSYEQYF. The CDR3 nucleotides are TGTGCCAGCAGTTATTCTTCCTACGAGCAGTACTTC.

This clonotype was picked up many times. The CDR3: CASSGLVPDTQYF. DNA of the CDR3: TGTGCCAGCAGCGGACTGGTACCAGATACGCAGTATTTT. This rearrangement joins TRBV5-6 to TRBJ2-3; TRBD2 is a possible D gene (5 bases). The CDR3 totals 13 residues. Germline assignment: CDR1 SGHDT and CDR2 YYEEEE. Trimming took 4 bases from V and 4 from J, leaving 10 bases between them.

This clonotype came up many times. The chain is built from TRBV20-1 and TRBJ1-1; 8 nucleotides align to TRBD1. J was trimmed by 1 base and V by 5 bases; bases with no gene match: 6. The CDR3 extends over 14 amino acids. The germline CDR1 and CDR2 sequences are DFQATT and SNEGSKA (reference sequence). Here the CDR3 DNA reads TGCAGTGCTTCCACAGGGGGACGGAACACTGAAGCTTTCTTT. It specifies CSASTGGRNTEAFF.

This clonotype was counted ten times or more. The chain has TRBV7-2 and TRBJ2-2; no definite D call. Germline lookup yields CDR1 SGHTA and CDR2 FQGNSA. V was trimmed by 0 bases and J by 0 bases, leaving 2 bases between them. The CDR3 consists of 14 residues. CDR3 amino acids: CASSLAANTGELFF. CDR3 sequence (DNA): TGTGCCAGCAGCTTAGCGGCGAACACCGGGGAGCTGTTTTTT.

This clonotype was recorded at least ten times. The chain links TRBV5-1 to TRBJ2-1, with no clear D. Per germline, CDR1 SGHRS and CDR2 YFSETQ. The CDR3 loop spans 13 amino acids. The V and J ends lost 0 bases and 9 bases respectively, with 10 bases between them. The CDR3 DNA follows: TGCGCCAGCAGCTTGGGTATAGGTAGTGAGCAGTTCTTC. It yields the protein CASSLGIGSEQFF. Full variable domain (missing parts from reference TRBV5-1 and TRBJ2-1): KAGVTQTPRYLIKTRGQQVTLSCSPISGHRSVSWYQQTPGQGLQFLFEYFSETQRNKGNFPGRFSGRQFSNSRSEMNVSTLELGDSALYLCASSLGIGSEQFFGPGTRLTVL.

This clonotype was observed many times. The chain employs TRBV4-2 and TRBJ2-7; no clear D gene. Trimming shortened V by 4 bases and J by 6 bases, and 13 bases separated the two germline ends. The CDR3 has 13 residues. Germline V gene sequence: CDR1 LGHNA, CDR2 YNFKEQ. The CDR3 sequence: CASSPTGVVEQYF. The CDR3, as DNA: TGTGCCAGCAGCCCGACCGGAGTTGTCGAGCAGTACTTC.

This clonotype has ten or more counts. V gene TRBV21-1 combines with J gene TRBJ1-5. TRBV21-1 is shown as a pseudogene. The CDR3 loop spans 9 amino acids. CDR3 loop: CSMDQPQHF. The CDR3 coding sequence is TGTAGCATGGATCAGCCCCAGCATTTT.

This clonotype came up many times. The chain joins TRBV6-5 to TRBJ1-2; D not resolved. Germline CDR1 MNHEY, CDR2 SVGAGI. V lost 8 bases to trimming and J lost 4 bases, with 17 bases between them. This CDR3 contains 14 residues. The CDR3 protein is CASGAMLASYGYTF. The CDR3 nucleotides read TGTGCCAGCGGCGCCATGCTTGCCTCCTATGGCTACACCTTC.

This clonotype was seen ten or more times. This chain joins TRBV6-6 and TRBJ1-3; no definite D call. The CDR3 extends over 12 amino acids. Per the germline V gene, CDR1 is MNHNY and CDR2 is SVGAGI (reference sequence). Trimming removed 6 bases from V and 2 bases from J, with 5 bases in between. The CDR3 DNA sequence: TGTGCCAGCAGAGAAACTGGAAACACCATATATTTT. Residues: CASRETGNTIYF.

This clonotype has at least ten counts. The chain has TRBV20-1 and TRBJ2-7; no clear D. The CDR3 loop spans 13 amino acids. CDR1 DFQATT and CDR2 SNEGSKA come from the germline V gene (reference sequence). V lost 3 bases, J lost 2 bases, and 11 bases lay in between. The CDR3 DNA follows: TGCAGTGCTAGGGGCGAGCTAGCCTACGAGCAGTACTTC. Translating it yields CSARGELAYEQYF.

The table lists this clonotype with many counts. The J gene is TRBJ2-3, the V gene TRBV20-1, with TRBD2 as a possible D gene (6 bases). Looked up from germline, CDR1 is DFQATT and CDR2 is SNEGSKA (reference sequence). Trimming pared 5 bases from V and 2 bases from J, leaving 14 bases between. The CDR3 is made up of 14 amino acids. The CDR3 DNA reads TGCAGTGCTTCAGACGGCGGGGTCACAGATACGCAGTATTTT. Translation gives CSASDGGVTDTQYF.

This clonotype was counted at least ten times. The chain joins TRBV13 to TRBJ2-6; D gene ambiguous. CDR1 and CDR2 (germline): PRHDT, FYEKMQ (reference sequence). The ends were cut back, 5 bases at V and 1 base at J, with 12 bases in the middle. The CDR3 runs to 16 residues. The CDR3 nucleotides are TGTGCCAGCAGCCCGGACGGCCTTTCTGGGGCCAACGTCCTGACTTTC. Amino acids: CASSPDGLSGANVLTF.

This clonotype occurred many times. V and J are TRBV18 and TRBJ1-3; no reliable D call. This CDR3 has 16 amino acids. The germline V and J ends were trimmed by 0 bases and 0 bases, with 9 bases remaining between them. In germline, CDR1 is KGHSH, CDR2 LQKENI. CDR3 protein: CASSPPDARSGNTIYF. The CDR3 coding sequence is TGTGCCAGCTCACCACCGGACGCCCGCTCTGGAAACACCATATATTTT.